This TCR beta chain was retrieved from a study of human T cells and chemical hapten exposure. The CDR3 loop spans 15 amino acids. Germline V gene sequence: CDR1 MNHNY, CDR2 SVGAGI (reference sequence). After removal of 10 bases from V and 5 bases from J, the junction contained 12 bases not matched to a gene. The time point is: pre-sensitization, week 0. Treatment of the sample: therapeutic diphenylcyclopropenone sensitization with weekly scalp DPC. TCRdb called the RACE reads again in MiXCR, with one record for every CDR3 protein. This sample has 300,000 to 450,000 distinct CDR3 sequences, with 4.5% to 6% found just once.

This chain joins TRBV6-6 and TRBJ1-5, with 9 bases lining up with TRBD1. This receptor was taken from a woman in her forties or fifties with alopecia areata. Some clones in this sample may be carry-over from other donors' samples. Sequencing used whole blood, obtained in connection with sensitization to the hapten diphenylcyclopropenone (DPC). DNA of the CDR3: TGTGCCACCACCCGAGGGACAGGGCCCTATCAGCCCCAGCATTTT. Its translation: CATTRGTGPYQPQHF.